A single sample is the source of the 22 T cell receptor beta chains below, sequenced in a study of T cell responses to AZD1222 COVID-19 vaccine. Measured with immunoSEQ multiplex PCR; TCRdb has only the in-frame clones, and not every one. The table lists 100,000 to 140,000 clones, about 90% of them singletons. Here the sequenced sample was peripheral blood, taken on day 0 of AZD1222 vaccination. The receptors were sampled from an adult in good health.

The chain employs TRBV28 and TRBJ1-4; 11 bases fit TRBD1. The length of the CDR3 is 14 residues. Germline CDR1 is MDHEN and CDR2 is SYDVKM. Trimming removed 6 bases from V and 5 bases from J; junction bases left unmatched: 2. The DNA for the CDR3 is TGTGCCAGCAGCTGGGACAGGGGGAATGAAAAACTGTTTTTT. This codes for CASSWDRGNEKLFF.

This chain uses TRBV19 with TRBJ2-7, with TRBD2 identical over 10 bases. Germline loops: CDR1 LNHDA, CDR2 SQIVND (reference sequence). The CDR3 is made up of 13 amino acids. The trim removed 5 bases at V and 4 bases at J, leaving 2 bases unmatched. In DNA form, the CDR3 reads TGTGCCAGTAGTCTACTAGCGGGATACGAGCAGTACTTC. It encodes CASSLLAGYEQYF.

The chain links TRBV7-2 to TRBJ2-7, with D perhaps given as TRBD1 or TRBD2 (5 bases each). The V gene's germline CDR1 is SGHTA and CDR2 FQGNSA. The ends were cut back, 5 bases at V and 7 bases at J, with 21 bases in the middle. The CDR3 is 15 residues long. DNA for the CDR3: TGTGCCAGCAGCCCGGGGACGCGGCCGGCTCAAGAGCAGTACTTC. Amino acids: CASSPGTRPAQEQYF.

The chain joins TRBV5-8 to TRBJ2-7; D is possibly TRBD1 (6 bases). Germline CDR1 SGHTS, CDR2 YDEGEE. V gave up 2 bases and J gave up 3 bases, with 15 bases separating them. The CDR3 has 15 amino acids. The CDR3: CASSFRDKGNYEQYF. CDR3 coding DNA: TGTGCCAGCAGCTTTCGGGACAAGGGAAACTACGAGCAGTACTTC.

Here the CDR3 reads CASSQQSLTGGEDYGYTF. CDR3 nucleotide sequence: TGTGCCAGCAGCCAACAATCACTGACAGGGGGCGAAGACTATGGCTACACCTTC. The rearrangement links TRBV9 to TRBJ1-2, with TRBD1 matching 10 bases. The CDR3 spans 18 residues. Germline CDR1 SGDLS, CDR2 YYNGEE. V was pared by 4 bases and J by 3 bases, with 15 bases of the junction left unmatched.

This chain connects TRBV2 to TRBJ2-1; 9 bases match TRBD2. CDR3 length equals 17 residues. The ends lost 1 base at V and 8 bases at J; junction bases unmatched: 12. CDR1 and CDR2 from the germline V gene are SNHLY and FYNNEI. The CDR3 nucleotides read TGTGCCAGCAGTGAAGTGTTAGCGGGAGTCGGTCCGGATGAGCAGTTCTTC. As protein: CASSEVLAGVGPDEQFF.

The chain combines TRBV9 with TRBJ2-1; no clear D. The germline V gene has CDR1 SGDLS and CDR2 YYNGEE. V lost 3 bases and J 0 bases, leaving 7 bases between the germline ends. CDR3 size: 14 residues. For the CDR3, the DNA is TGTGCCAGCAGCGCGGAGATCTCCTACAATGAGCAGTTCTTC. It translates to CASSAEISYNEQFF.

This CDR3 reads CASSPGQGWTEAFF. CDR3 sequence (DNA): TGTGCCAGTAGTCCCGGACAGGGGTGGACTGAAGCTTTCTTT. This rearrangement joins TRBV19 to TRBJ1-1; TRBD1 matches at 9 bases. The CDR3 contains 14 residues. Germline CDR1 is LNHDA and CDR2 is SQIVND (reference sequence). The V gene end was trimmed by 5 bases and the J gene end by 5 bases; junction bases not matched to a gene: 6.

Worth noting for this clone: The conserved phenylalanine or tryptophan is not found at the CDR3 terminus, so this likely reflects a read error. The DNA is omitted, as the CDR3 cannot be located on it reliably, and the CDR3 follows TCRdb's listing. The genes are TRBV18 and TRBJ1-6; the table's D call, TRBD1, was not checked against the DNA. The CDR3 sequence runs 13 residues, both termini included. The germline V gene has CDR1 KGHSH and CDR2 LQKENI. CDR3 loop: CASSPGQGASRSY.

V gene TRBV20-1 combines with J gene TRBJ2-5; D possibly corresponds to TRBD2 (5 bases). Germline V CDR1 and CDR2: DFQATT, SNEGSKA (reference sequence). Trimming pared 4 bases from V and 5 bases from J, leaving 8 bases between. CDR3 length: 11 amino acids. The CDR3: CSATTGETQYF. Written as DNA, the CDR3 is TGCAGTGCTACTACGGGGGAGACCCAGTACTTC.

This chain joins TRBV27 and TRBJ2-1; TRBD1 aligns across 7 bases. CDR1 and CDR2 from the germline V gene are MNHEY and SMNVEV (reference sequence). The CDR3 covers 12 residues. The V and J ends lost 6 bases and 12 bases, in that order; junction bases with no gene match: 8. The CDR3 DNA follows: TGTGCCAGCAGACTTAACCGGGACAGGCAGTTCTTC. The encoded protein is CASRLNRDRQFF.

This chain joins TRBV9 and TRBJ1-2; 8 nucleotides agree with TRBD1. There are 15 residues in the CDR3. J gave up 4 bases and V 4 bases, and 9 bases lay outside the gene matches. CDR1 is SGDLS, CDR2 YYNGEE, per germline. The CDR3 loop reads CASSSTGVLGYGYTF. CDR3 nucleotides: TGTGCCAGCAGCTCGACAGGGGTGTTGGGCTATGGCTACACCTTC. Full variable domain (outside the CDR3, taken from reference TRBV9 and TRBJ1-2): DSGVTQTPKHLITATGQRVTLRCSPRSGDLSVYWYQQSLDQGLQFLIQYYNGEERAKGNILERFSAQQFPDLHSELNLSSLELGDSALYFCASSSTGVLGYGYTFGSGTRLTVV.

The chain combines TRBV7-9 with TRBJ1-4; no clear D gene. CDR3 length equals 15 residues. Germline loops: CDR1 SEHNR, CDR2 FQNEAQ (reference sequence). V shed 1 base and J shed 4 bases, with 10 bases lying between them. This CDR3 reads CASSLVTGFNEKLFF. DNA of the CDR3: TGTGCCAGCAGCTTAGTAACGGGGTTTAATGAAAAACTGTTTTTT.

The chain employs TRBV7-2 and TRBJ1-6; 7 bases match TRBD1. This CDR3 has 15 residues. Germline trimming cut 5 bases from V and 7 bases from J; bases unmatched to any gene: 8. Germline V gives CDR1 SGHTA, CDR2 FQGNSA. The CDR3 DNA reads as TGTGCCAGCAGCCTACAGGGGCCGGAGAATTCACCCCTCCACTTT. It yields the protein CASSLQGPENSPLHF.

The chain has TRBV9 and TRBJ2-7; D is possibly TRBD2 (6 bases). V gave up 3 bases and J gave up 2 bases, with 24 bases separating them. Germline V lookup: CDR1 SGDLS, CDR2 YYNGEE. The CDR3 is made up of 18 amino acids. CDR3 residues: CASSGKVGEEGIPYEQYF. The CDR3 bases are TGTGCCAGCAGCGGCAAAGTAGGGGAGGAGGGGATCCCCTACGAGCAGTACTTC.

V usage is TRBV2 and J usage is TRBJ2-7; 10 bases agree with TRBD1. Germline V gives CDR1 SNHLY, CDR2 FYNNEI. There are 15 residues in the CDR3. The trim removed 2 bases at V and 3 bases at J, leaving 4 bases unmatched. CDR3: CASSEKWTGGYEQYF. The CDR3 region has the DNA TGTGCCAGCAGTGAAAAATGGACAGGGGGCTACGAGCAGTACTTC.

The CDR3 sequence is CASSDARSLGTDTQYF. The CDR3 coding sequence is TGTGCCAGCAGCGATGCACGGTCTTTAGGCACAGATACGCAGTATTTT. The chain combines TRBV5-4 with TRBJ2-3, with D hard to call. The CDR3 runs 16 residues. V was pared by 4 bases and J by 1 base, with 16 bases between. Looked up from germline, CDR1 is SGHNT and CDR2 is YYREEE (reference sequence).

In DNA, the CDR3 is TGCGCCAGCAGCTTTCCCAGGGGGAAAAACACCGGGGAGCTGTTTTTT. As protein: CASSFPRGKNTGELFF. V is TRBV5-1 and J is TRBJ2-2; TRBD1 agrees at 7 bases. Germline V lookup: CDR1 SGHRS, CDR2 YFSETQ. The CDR3 is made up of 16 amino acids. Trimming took 2 bases from V and 2 from J; bases not matched to a gene: 6.

This clone was recorded only once. V and J are TRBV4-1 and TRBJ1-2, with 8 nucleotides matching TRBD1. The CDR3 has 18 residues. Looked up from germline, CDR1 is MGHRA and CDR2 is YSYEKL. With V trimmed by 0 bases and J by 6 bases, 15 bases remained unmatched. Here the CDR3 reads CASSQDRLWDRTLHGYTF. In DNA form, the CDR3 reads TGCGCCAGCAGCCAAGATAGGTTATGGGACAGGACCCTCCATGGCTACACCTTC.

The rearrangement uses TRBV9 and TRBJ2-5; TRBD2 is a possible D gene (7 bases). CDR3 length: 16 residues. V shed 0 bases and J shed 1 base, with 13 bases lying between them. Germline CDR1 SGDLS, CDR2 YYNGEE. The CDR3: CASSVEGGDPQETQYF. Written as DNA, the CDR3 is TGTGCCAGCAGCGTAGAGGGGGGGGACCCCCAAGAGACCCAGTACTTC.

Only one count was recorded for this clone. The chain joins TRBV5-1 to TRBJ2-3; D is perhaps TRBD1 (5 bases). Germline V gene lookup returns CDR1 SGHRS and CDR2 YFSETQ. The CDR3 contains 16 residues. Trimming removed 4 bases from V and 0 bases from J, with 15 bases in between. The CDR3 loop reads CASSTGFLSSTDTQYF. CDR3 nucleotide sequence: TGCGCCAGCAGCACAGGATTCTTATCTAGCACAGATACGCAGTATTTT. The whole variable domain, remainder taken from reference TRBV5-1 and TRBJ2-3, is KAGVTQTPRYLIKTRGQQVTLSCSPISGHRSVSWYQQTPGQGLQFLFEYFSETQRNKGNFPGRFSGRQFSNSRSEMNVSTLELGDSALYLCASSTGFLSSTDTQYFGPGTRLTVL.

The CDR3 reads CASSHDRGSEQFF. In DNA, the CDR3 is TGTGCCAGCAGCCACGACAGGGGTTCTGAGCAGTTCTTC. The chain is built from TRBV7-8 and TRBJ2-1; 8 bases map to TRBD1. This CDR3 comprises 13 residues. Germline-derived CDR1 and CDR2 are SGHVS and FQNEAQ. Trimming removed 5 bases from V and 9 bases from J; junction bases left unmatched: 6.